Below, one T cell receptor (beta chain) is given with its context. Authors' methods: Amplification of reference gene primers provided the estimated nucleated cell counts. Method: immunoSEQ multiplex PCR; TCRdb's copy keeps in-frame clones and lacks some. The V and J calls and clone size are taken from that table; D and trimming were inferred from the DNA. Found here are a few hundred thousand clones, roughly 87% of them singletons; the top ten hold 2.2%. These data are taken from a study of blood T cell repertoires in COVID-19. The overall study: COVID-19 samples from acute and convalescent phases originated in the United States, Italy and Spain. T cells, B-cell-depleted T cells, or PBMCs supplied cDNA or gDNA.

This CDR3 has 14 amino acids. V dropped 4 bases and J dropped 5; count of bases not matched to a gene: 8. Germline-derived CDR1 and CDR2 are SGHTA and FQGNSA. Sequenced sample: peripheral blood. This receptor was obtained from a woman in her forties or fifties who had recovered from COVID-19. The chain combines TRBV7-2 with TRBJ2-7; 7 bases are shared with TRBD1. The CDR3 here is CASSSTGAWDEQYF. CDR3 DNA: TGTGCCAGCAGCTCTACAGGGGCATGGGACGAGCAGTACTTC.